This T cell receptor beta chain was observed in a study of shared clonotypes between healthy human individuals. Method: immunoSEQ multiplex PCR; TCRdb's copy keeps in-frame clones and lacks some. Found here are about 2.4 million clones, 90% to 95% of them singletons; the top ten hold roughly 0.36%. The authors divided CD4+ cells into CD45RA+ naive and CD45RA-negative memory subsets. Germline V gene sequence: CDR1 SGHNT, CDR2 YENEEA. The CDR3 totals 14 residues. Trimming cost V 2 bases and J 8 bases; bases outside gene matches: 3. Specimen: naive CD4+ T cells from PBMCs. The sample's subset: CD45RA+ positively selected. The sequence was obtained from a man aged 18 to 35 in good health. Some clones in this sample may be carry-over from other donors' samples. The chain employs TRBV11-3 and TRBJ2-1; 10 nucleotides line up with TRBD2. The CDR3 here is CASSLLAGDYEQFF. The CDR3 coding sequence is TGTGCCAGCAGCTTACTAGCGGGAGATTATGAGCAGTTCTTC.